A selection of T cell receptor beta chains follows, all from one sample in a study of blood T cell repertoires in COVID-19. Method: immunoSEQ multiplex PCR; TCRdb's copy keeps in-frame clones and lacks some. The sample holds approximately 160,000 clones; about 81% are singletons and the top ten take about a tenth. The sequencing input was peripheral blood. All receptors derive from a human donor in a cohort sampled during active COVID-19. Both conserved end residues are part of each CDR3. D genes are given only for firm matches. The listing skips clone size in some rows; elsewhere it reads once, few, many or a size class.

D: TRBD2; V: TRBV25-1; size: NA; J: TRBJ2-1; CDR3: CASSARTSGANEQFF; DNA: TGTGCCAGCAGTGCCCGGACTAGCGGGGCCAATGAGCAGTTCTTC
D: NA; V: TRBV5-5; size: NA; J: TRBJ2-5; CDR3: CASSLAQGETQYF; DNA: TGTGCCAGCAGCTTGGCTCAGGGAGAGACCCAGTACTTC
D: NA; V: TRBV20-1; size: NA; J: TRBJ2-1; CDR3: CSASPRGTYNEQFF; DNA: TGCAGTGCTAGTCCGCGCGGGACTTACAATGAGCAGTTCTTC
D: NA; V: TRBV19; size: NA; J: TRBJ2-5; CDR3: CASSSKRGRSETQYF; DNA: TGTGCCAGTAGTAGCAAAAGAGGGAGATCGGAGACCCAGTACTTC
D: NA; V: TRBV11-2; size: NA; J: TRBJ1-4; CDR3: CASSPDGWRLFF; DNA: TGTGCCAGCAGCCCGGATGGCTGGCGGCTGTTTTTT
D: NA; V: TRBV6-1; size: few; J: TRBJ1-5; CDR3: CASSEGTANNQPQHF; DNA: TGTGCCAGCAGTGAAGGGACAGCTAACAATCAGCCCCAGCATTTT
D: TRBD2; V: TRBV7-2; size: once; J: TRBJ2-5; CDR3: CASSLVVAGGAKTETQYF; DNA: TGTGCCAGCAGCTTAGTAGTAGCCGGGGGGGCCAAAACGGAGACCCAGTACTTC
D: NA; V: TRBV5-1; size: NA; J: TRBJ2-5; CDR3: CASSLAGETQYF; DNA: TGCGCCAGCAGCTTGGCGGGGGAGACCCAGTACTTC
D: NA; V: TRBV14; size: NA; J: TRBJ2-7; CDR3: CASSQGRGRPYEQYF; DNA: TGTGCCAGCAGCCAAGGCAGGGGCAGGCCCTACGAGCAGTACTTC
D: NA; V: TRBV19; size: once; J: TRBJ1-1; CDR3: CASSSGQMNTEAFF; DNA: TGTGCCAGTAGTTCGGGACAAATGAACACTGAAGCTTTCTTT
D: TRBD1; V: TRBV12-3/TRBV12-4; size: NA; J: TRBJ1-2; CDR3: CASSRQGNYGYTF; DNA: TGTGCCAGCAGTCGACAGGGTAACTATGGCTACACCTTC
D: TRBD1; V: TRBV6-6; size: NA; J: TRBJ1-1; CDR3: CASSYSAGGHTEAFF; DNA: TGTGCCAGCAGTTACTCTGCAGGGGGCCACACTGAAGCTTTCTTT
D: TRBD2; V: TRBV27; size: NA; J: TRBJ2-7; CDR3: CASIPSGSSYEQYF; DNA: TGTGCCAGCATCCCTAGCGGGAGCTCCTACGAGCAGTACTTC
D: TRBD1; V: TRBV5-4; size: NA; J: TRBJ2-1; CDR3: CASSKGQVGGEQFF; DNA: TGTGCCAGCAGCAAGGGACAGGTTGGCGGTGAGCAGTTCTTC
D: TRBD1; V: TRBV12-3/TRBV12-4; size: NA; J: TRBJ2-7; CDR3: CASSLGQGALQYF; DNA: TGTGCCAGCAGTCTAGGACAGGGGGCATTGCAGTACTTC
D: TRBD1; V: TRBV14; size: NA; J: TRBJ2-4; CDR3: CASSATGGNIQYF; DNA: TGTGCCAGCAGCGCCACAGGGGGAAACATTCAGTACTTC
D: NA; V: TRBV6-5; size: once; J: TRBJ1-1; CDR3: CASPGGMNTEAFF; DNA: TGTGCCAGCCCGGGGGGCATGAACACTGAAGCTTTCTTT
D: NA; V: TRBV7-2; size: few; J: TRBJ2-7; CDR3: CASSLMASAYEQYF; DNA: TGTGCCAGCAGCTTAATGGCTAGCGCCTACGAGCAGTACTTC
D: TRBD1; V: TRBV2; size: NA; J: TRBJ1-1; CDR3: CASSELGTGVTEAFF; DNA: TGTGCCAGCAGTGAATTGGGGACAGGGGTTACTGAAGCTTTCTTT
D: NA; V: TRBV9; size: NA; J: TRBJ2-1; CDR3: CASSATGENNEQFF; DNA: TGTGCCAGCAGCGCCACCGGGGAAAACAATGAGCAGTTCTTC
D: NA; V: TRBV5-6; size: NA; J: TRBJ1-5; CDR3: CASSLTRGLGNQPQHF; DNA: TGTGCCAGCAGCTTGACCAGGGGTTTGGGCAATCAGCCCCAGCATTTT
D: NA; V: TRBV19; size: NA; J: TRBJ1-2; CDR3: CASSIDRSQGRNYGYTF; DNA: TGTGCCAGTAGTATAGACCGAAGTCAGGGCAGAAACTATGGCTACACCTTC
D: TRBD1; V: TRBV27; size: NA; J: TRBJ2-5; CDR3: CASSLSPAGGQETQYF; DNA: TGTGCCAGCAGTTTATCCCCCGCAGGGGGCCAAGAGACCCAGTACTTC
D: TRBD1; V: TRBV24-1; size: NA; J: TRBJ2-3; CDR3: CATSDFGQGAYTDTQYF; DNA: TGTGCCACCAGTGATTTTGGACAGGGGGCTTACACAGATACGCAGTATTTT
D: NA; V: TRBV11-3; size: NA; J: TRBJ2-7; CDR3: CASSFGTGAYEQYF; DNA: TGTGCCAGCAGCTTCGGAACGGGGGCCTACGAGCAGTACTTC
D: NA; V: TRBV19; size: once; J: TRBJ1-5; CDR3: CASSDRTHQPQHF; DNA: TGTGCCAGCTCCGACAGGACCCATCAGCCCCAGCATTTT
D: NA; V: TRBV12-3/TRBV12-4; size: NA; J: TRBJ1-2; CDR3: CASSLEPYGYTF; DNA: TGTGCCAGCAGTTTAGAGCCCTATGGCTACACCTTC
D: TRBD1; V: TRBV7-6; size: NA; J: TRBJ2-2; CDR3: CASRPRGLGTGELFF; DNA: TGTGCCAGCAGACCCAGGGGGCTCGGCACCGGGGAGCTGTTTTTT
D: TRBD2; V: TRBV11-3; size: NA; J: TRBJ2-1; CDR3: CASSKGNSGGGYEQFF; DNA: TGTGCCAGCAGCAAAGGGAACAGCGGCGGGGGGTATGAGCAGTTCTTC
D: TRBD2; V: TRBV2; size: few; J: TRBJ2-1; CDR3: CASSLMRGGSGEDEQFF; DNA: TGTGCCAGCAGTCTAATGAGGGGAGGGAGTGGGGAAGATGAGCAGTTCTTC
D: NA; V: TRBV4-3; size: NA; J: TRBJ2-7; CDR3: CASSQGEESSYEQYF; DNA: TGCGCCAGCAGCCAAGGTGAGGAGAGCTCCTACGAGCAGTACTTC